Below, 7 T cell receptor beta chains from the same sample are listed, as sequenced in a study of T cell changes during pregnancy in multiple sclerosis. Assay used: immunoSEQ multiplex PCR; TCRdb lists only in-frame clones, some missing. The data hold 85,000 to 110,000 clones, with roughly 92% observed a single time. Source: peripheral blood, taken after pregnancy. The receptors come from a female donor with multiple sclerosis, enrolled in a pregnancy study.

The chain recombines TRBV15 with TRBJ1-4, with D perhaps TRBD1 (6 bases). The germline V and J ends were trimmed by 5 bases and 1 base, with 11 bases remaining between them. Germline CDR1 is LNHNV and CDR2 is YYDKDF (reference sequence). The CDR3 has 15 residues. The CDR3 nucleotides are TGTGCCACCAGCGTCGCGACAGGAACTAATGAAAAACTGTTTTTT. Translation gives CATSVATGTNEKLFF.

The chain has TRBV7-9 and TRBJ2-5; tentative D call: TRBD1 (5 bases). Trimming stripped 0 bases from V and 5 bases from J, with 16 bases between. This CDR3 has 16 amino acids. Looked up from germline, CDR1 is SEHNR and CDR2 is FQNEAQ (reference sequence). The CDR3 DNA is TGTGCCAGCAGCTTAGCCATCAGGGTGGATAGGGAGACCCAGTACTTC. The encoded protein is CASSLAIRVDRETQYF.

The gene calls are TRBV28 and TRBJ1-2, with 9 bases identical to TRBD1. CDR1 and CDR2 from the germline V gene are MDHEN and SYDVKM. The ends lost 5 bases at V and 7 bases at J; junction bases unmatched: 11. This CDR3 is 15 amino acids long. CDR3 bases: TGTGCCAGCAGTCTCCCCAACAGGGGGCGGGGTGGCTACACCTTC. Protein product: CASSLPNRGRGGYTF.

The CDR3 DNA is TGTGCCAGCAGCTCCTTAGCGGGGGATACCACAGATACGCAGTATTTT. It encodes CASSSLAGDTTDTQYF. V gene TRBV7-2 combines with J gene TRBJ2-3; TRBD2 matches 9 bases. Trimming removed 4 bases from V and 2 bases from J; junction bases left unmatched: 7. Germline assignment: CDR1 SGHTA and CDR2 FQGNSA. The CDR3 sequence is 16 residues long.

V usage is TRBV19 and J usage is TRBJ2-1, with D tentatively TRBD1 (6 bases). The CDR3 contains 16 residues. Looked up from germline, CDR1 is LNHDA and CDR2 is SQIVND (reference sequence). Between the trimmed V and J ends, which lost 7 bases and 8 bases, there was a span of 24 bases. The CDR3 loop reads CASIPDHGTTTHEQFF. DNA for the CDR3: TGTGCCAGTATTCCAGACCACGGGACAACTACCCATGAGCAGTTCTTC. The full variable domain, rest sourced from reference TRBV19 and TRBJ2-1, is DGGITQSPKYLFRKEGQNVTLSCEQNLNHDAMYWYRQDPGQGLRLIYYSQIVNDFQKGDIAEGYSVSREKKESFPLTVTSAQKNPTAFYLCASIPDHGTTTHEQFFGPGTRLTVL.

In this sample, this clone turned up a few times. The chain combines TRBV7-2 with TRBJ2-2; D unresolved. CDR3 length: 15 residues. The germline gives CDR1 SGHTA, CDR2 FQGNSA. V gave up 5 bases and J gave up 4 bases, with 14 bases separating them. In DNA form, the CDR3 reads TGTGCCAGCAGCCCCTCCGGGTCAGTCACCGGGGAGCTGTTTTTT. Protein product: CASSPSGSVTGELFF.

This clone is a singleton in its sample. V and J are TRBV7-9 and TRBJ2-2; 10 bases are a match to TRBD1. Germline CDR1 SEHNR, CDR2 FQNEAQ (reference sequence). The CDR3 covers 17 residues. The junction had 9 bases not matched to a gene; V was cut back by 2 bases and J by 6 bases. CDR3 coding DNA: TGTGCCAGCAGCTTACTTCGGACAGGGGGAGTTGCCGGGGAGCTGTTTTTT. This codes for CASSLLRTGGVAGELFF.